This T cell receptor (beta chain) was retrieved from a study of blood T cell repertoires in COVID-19. Clinical history reported by participants formed the basis on which cohorts were assigned. CDR1 is MDHEN and CDR2 is SYDVKM in the germline V gene. V was shortened by 4 bases and J by 1 base, with 10 bases between the two germline ends. This CDR3 contains 14 residues. Measured with immunoSEQ multiplex PCR; TCRdb has only the in-frame clones, and not every one. There are under 350,000 clones in the sample; 65% to 90% occur only once, and roughly 4% lies in the top ten. The TCR was taken from a woman aged 40 to 50 with acute COVID-19. The sample was PBMCs or T cells enriched from blood (not recorded which). V gene TRBV28 combines with J gene TRBJ1-2; no firm D call. CDR3 DNA: TGTGCCAGCAGTTACAGCCTTGATAACTATGGCTACACCTTC. Its translation: CASSYSLDNYGYTF.